These T cell receptor beta chains were read from a single sample in a study of T cells in Graves' hyperthyroidism and ophthalmopathy. TCRdb analysed the multiplex PCR reads with MiXCR anew, one entry per CDR3 protein. This sample yields some 720,000 distinct CDR3 sequences, of which over 15% are seen a single time; roughly 8% belongs to the top ten. The sample consisted of blood. These receptors all come from a man between 18 and 29 years old with Graves' hyperthyroidism. The CDR3 runs from the conserved cysteine through the conserved F or W. A D gene is named only where the DNA matches it firmly. Expanded clones get a size class; other rows say once, few or many, or leave the size out.

v_gene	j_gene	abundance	d_gene	CDR3aa	CDR3nt
TRBV27	TRBJ2-6	many	-	CASSTKAASGANVLTF	TGTGCCAGCAGTACCAAGGCGGCCTCCGGGGCCAACGTCCTGACTTTC
TRBV25-1	TRBJ2-7	-	TRBD2	CASSEYRLAGVYEQYF	TGTGCCAGCAGTGAATACAGACTAGCGGGGGTCTACGAGCAGTACTTC
TRBV10-2	TRBJ2-7	many	-	CASRGQTSGALHEQYF	TGCGCCAGCAGGGGACAAACGTCGGGGGCCCTCCACGAGCAGTACTTC
TRBV11-1	TRBJ1-1	many	TRBD1	CASSKNRGDTEAFF	TGTGCCAGCAGCAAGAACAGGGGGGACACTGAAGCTTTCTTT
TRBV28	TRBJ1-2	-	-	CASSYTGTSQGYTF	TGTGCCAGCAGTTATACCGGGACATCGCAAGGCTACACCTTC
TRBV20-1	TRBJ2-1	-	-	CSAIVLGRDEQFF	TGCAGTGCAATAGTCCTAGGCAGAGATGAGCAGTTCTTC
TRBV12-3/TRBV12-4	TRBJ2-1	many	TRBD2	CASTLRASGSINEQFF	TGTGCCAGCACCCTACGGGCTAGCGGGAGCATTAATGAGCAGTTCTTC
TRBV11-1	TRBJ2-1	-	TRBD1	CASSEGQGRNEQFF	TGTGCCAGCAGCGAGGGACAGGGAAGAAATGAGCAGTTCTTC
TRBV11-3	TRBJ1-1	many	-	CASLGPLNTEAFF	TGTGCCAGCCTGGGACCACTGAACACTGAAGCTTTCTTT
TRBV18	TRBJ1-3	many	-	CASSRSSLSGNTIYF	TGTGCCAGCTCACGTAGCAGCCTCTCTGGAAACACCATATATTTT
TRBV20-1	TRBJ2-5	few	-	CSARPFVQETQYF	TGCAGTGCTAGACCGTTCGTACAAGAGACCCAGTACTTC
TRBV6-1	TRBJ2-5	-	TRBD1	CASTDRVGTQYF	TGCGCCAGCACGGACAGGGTCGGGACCCAGTACTTC
TRBV5-8	TRBJ2-7	-	TRBD1	CASSSGGQGPNEQYF	TGTGCCAGCAGCTCCGGGGGACAGGGACCTAACGAGCAGTACTTC
TRBV6-2/TRBV6-3	TRBJ2-7	many	TRBD1	CASSGDRGRDEQYF	TGTGCCAGCAGTGGGGACAGGGGTCGCGATGAGCAGTACTTC
TRBV27	TRBJ1-1	many	-	CASSTWDGRVGNTEAFF	TGTGCCAGCAGCACCTGGGACGGGCGTGTTGGGAACACTGAAGCTTTCTTT
TRBV5-6	TRBJ2-7	many	TRBD2	CASSLERSAGGYEQYF	TGTGCCAGCAGCTTGGAGCGGTCTGCGGGGGGCTACGAGCAGTACTTC
TRBV27	TRBJ2-7	many	-	CASRPFAVSGSYEQYF	TGTGCCAGCAGACCCTTTGCTGTCAGCGGATCCTACGAGCAGTACTTC
TRBV19	TRBJ2-3	few	-	CASSIGSVLDTQYF	TGTGCCAGTAGTATCGGGTCGGTTTTGGATACGCAGTATTTT
TRBV28	TRBJ2-7	many	-	CASSLSLAYEQYF	TGTGCCAGCAGTTTATCGCTCGCCTACGAGCAGTACTTC
TRBV2	TRBJ2-5	few	TRBD1	CASSGDRVDF	TGTGCCAGCAGCGGGGACAGGGTGGACTTC
TRBV20-1	TRBJ1-1	-	TRBD1	CSARPGTGMNTEAFF	TGCAGTGCTCGTCCCGGGACAGGAATGAACACTGAAGCTTTCTTT
TRBV20-1	TRBJ1-6	few	-	CSARDDFGSLHF	TGCAGTGCTAGAGATGACTTTGGTTCTCTCCACTTT
TRBV24-1	TRBJ1-5	few	-	CATSDPGRGSNQPQHF	TGTGCCACCAGTGACCCCGGCCGGGGTAGCAATCAGCCCCAGCATTTT
TRBV15	TRBJ2-1	-	-	CATSRVKGPISYNEQFF	TGTGCCACCAGCAGAGTAAAGGGACCGATCTCCTACAATGAGCAGTTCTTC
TRBV11-2	TRBJ2-1	many	TRBD2	CASSLRARLADNEQFF	TGTGCCAGCAGCTTACGGGCCCGACTAGCGGACAATGAGCAGTTCTTC
TRBV28	TRBJ2-3	many	-	CASSRPGPYTDTQYF	TGTGCCAGCAGTAGACCGGGACCTTACACAGATACGCAGTATTTT
TRBV4-2	TRBJ2-1	few	-	CASSQDRSGAYNEQFF	TGTGCCAGCAGCCAAGACAGAAGCGGAGCCTACAATGAGCAGTTCTTC
TRBV11-2	TRBJ2-7	many	TRBD2	CASSLDNLAGSYEQYF	TGTGCCAGCAGCTTAGATAACCTAGCGGGCTCCTACGAGCAGTACTTC
TRBV20-1	TRBJ2-1	-	-	CSARDEDPNPGGYPYNERFF	TGCAGTGCTAGAGACGAGGATCCCAACCCGGGCGGCTACCCTTACAATGAGCGGTTCTTC
TRBV24-1	TRBJ2-1	few	TRBD2	CATSDQAGGPNNEQFF	TGTGCCACCAGTGACCAAGCGGGAGGGCCCAACAATGAGCAGTTCTTC
TRBV28	TRBJ2-1	few	TRBD1	CASSLRQGVGNEQFF	TGTGCCAGCAGTTTAAGGCAGGGGGTTGGCAATGAGCAGTTCTTC
TRBV6-1	TRBJ2-7	many	-	CASRTAEGSYEQYF	TGTGCCAGCAGGACGGCAGAGGGAAGCTACGAGCAGTACTTC
TRBV6-1	TRBJ2-3	-	TRBD1	CASSARTGWGDTQYF	TGTGCCAGCAGTGCAAGGACAGGGTGGGGAGATACGCAGTATTTT
TRBV7-2	TRBJ2-3	few	-	CASSLSGEGTQYF	TGTGCCAGCAGCTTATCTGGGGAAGGTACGCAGTATTTT
TRBV5-1	TRBJ2-7	many	-	CASSFKPFYEQYF	TGCGCCAGCAGCTTTAAGCCTTTCTACGAGCAGTACTTC
TRBV6-2/TRBV6-3	TRBJ2-1	many	TRBD1	CASSYSQGNEQFF	TGTGCCAGCAGTTACTCACAGGGGAATGAGCAGTTCTTC
TRBV9	TRBJ1-6	-	-	CASSQEGSSNSPLHF	TGTGCCAGCAGCCAAGAGGGCAGTTCCAATTCACCCCTCCACTTT
TRBV28	TRBJ2-1	many	TRBD1	CASNSRRGQARGRFF	TGTGCCAGCAACTCCCGGAGAGGACAGGCCAGGGGGCGGTTCTTC
TRBV28	TRBJ2-1	many	TRBD2	CASSTPGLAAREQFF	TGTGCCAGCAGTACACCGGGACTAGCGGCTCGGGAGCAGTTCTTC
TRBV14	TRBJ1-4	-	-	CASSDPGRVKLFF	TGTGCCAGCAGCGATCCGGGCCGCGTAAAACTGTTTTTT
TRBV4-3	TRBJ1-5	-	-	CASSQGRDRGQPQHF	TGCGCCAGCAGCCAAGGAAGGGATCGAGGCCAGCCCCAGCATTTT